The 21 T cell receptor beta chains given below trace back to one sample, sequenced in a study of T-cell memory formation after mild COVID-19. TCRdb recomputed calls from the 5' RACE reads with MiXCR, one row per CDR3 protein. The data contain over 150,000 distinct CDR3 sequences, approximately 13% of them singletons. Sequencing was performed on PBMCs or a T cell subset sorted from them (not recorded which). Receptors were obtained from a man between 18 and 29 years old who had mild COVID-19 (a few samples of this study predate the infection). Cell type and time point are not known.

The sample holds a few counts of this clonotype. The chain combines TRBV29-1 with TRBJ2-3, with 7 bases identical to TRBD1. With 4 bases clipped from V and 2 bases from J, the junction kept 9 bases outside the gene matches. The CDR3 has 15 amino acids. Germline V gene data show CDR1 as SQVTM and CDR2 as ANQGSEA. As DNA, the CDR3 is TGCAGCGTTGCTCAACGGGACAGATTCACAGATACGCAGTATTTT. Amino acids: CSVAQRDRFTDTQYF.

The chain has TRBV15 and TRBJ1-3; a weak D match, TRBD1 (5 bases). The CDR3 extends over 16 amino acids. Germline V gene data show CDR1 as LNHNV and CDR2 as YYDKDF (reference sequence). Trimming stripped 5 bases from V and 0 bases from J, with 14 bases between. The CDR3 bases are TGTGCCACCAGCGGATACGGGACGGGCTCTGGAAACACCATATATTTT. Protein product: CATSGYGTGSGNTIYF.

This clonotype occurred many times. The CDR3 DNA sequence: TGTGCCAGCAGTCCTGGCTGGGGCAATGAGCAGTTCTTC. Encoded protein: CASSPGWGNEQFF. The J gene is TRBJ2-1, the V gene TRBV12-3 or TRBV12-4; the D is unclear. Trimming took 5 bases from V and 6 from J, leaving 11 bases between them. CDR3 length: 13 residues.

This clonotype was observed a few times. The rearrangement joins TRBV12-3 or TRBV12-4 to TRBJ1-3; TRBD1 matches at 7 bases. This CDR3 has 15 amino acids. V lost 6 bases and J lost 2; bases outside the gene matches: 7. The CDR3: CASRWDSLTGNTIYF. In DNA, the CDR3 is TGTGCCAGCAGGTGGGACAGCCTTACTGGAAACACCATATATTTT.

This chain connects TRBV7-2 to TRBJ1-1, with 9 bases identical to TRBD1. Germline V gene data show CDR1 as SGHTA and CDR2 as FQGNSA. With 1 base clipped from V and 4 bases from J, the junction kept 4 bases outside the gene matches. The CDR3 contains 15 residues. CDR3 amino acids: CASSLVRDRATEAFF. CDR3 in DNA: TGTGCCAGCAGCTTAGTCCGGGACAGGGCCACTGAAGCTTTCTTT.

A few counts support this clonotype. The chain is built from TRBV11-1 and TRBJ2-5, with no clear D. The V gene's germline CDR1 is SGHAT and CDR2 FQDESV (reference sequence). V was clipped by 3 bases and J by 1 base, with 9 bases between them. The CDR3 loop spans 14 amino acids. The CDR3 region has the DNA TGTGCCAGCAGCTTTAATACGCTCCAAGAGACCCAGTACTTC. Its translation is CASSFNTLQETQYF.

This clonotype has just a few counts. The chain recombines TRBV7-2 with TRBJ1-2; a possible D gene is TRBD1 (5 bases). The ends were cut back, 3 bases at V and 8 bases at J, with 16 bases in the middle. CDR3 length equals 14 residues. Per the germline V gene, CDR1 is SGHTA and CDR2 is FQGNSA. CDR3 DNA sequence: TGTGCCAGCAGCTTGTCCGTTGAAGGGGCAGGCTACACCTTC. Translating gives CASSLSVEGAGYTF.

CDR3 sequence (DNA): TGTGCCAGCAGTGAGGACAGAGCTAGCACAGATACGCAGTATTTT. Amino acids: CASSEDRASTDTQYF. V gene TRBV28 combines with J gene TRBJ2-3, with TRBD1 as a possible D gene (6 bases). Germline loops: CDR1 MDHEN, CDR2 SYDVKM. Trimming stripped 5 bases from V and 0 bases from J, with 12 bases between. This CDR3 has 15 residues. Complete variable domain (other parts from reference TRBV28 and TRBJ2-3): DVKVTQSSRYLVKRTGEKVFLECVQDMDHENMFWYRQDPGLGLRLIYFSYDVKMKEKGDIPEGYSVSREKKERFSLILESASTNQTSMYLCASSEDRASTDTQYFGPGTRLTVL.

The rearrangement joins TRBV11-2 to TRBJ2-2; 10 positions match TRBD2. V lost 8 bases and J lost 4; bases outside the gene matches: 10. The CDR3 loop spans 16 amino acids. The germline V gene has CDR1 SGHAT and CDR2 FQNNGV. The CDR3 nucleotides read TGTGCCAGCTCCTTCTTAGCGGGGGGACTCACCGGGGAGCTGTTTTTT. Translating it yields CASSFLAGGLTGELFF.

The table lists this clonotype with many counts. The chain links TRBV12-3 or TRBV12-4 to TRBJ1-3; possibly TRBD1 for D (5 bases). This CDR3 comprises 16 residues. V was shortened by 6 bases and J by 4 bases, with 19 bases between the two germline ends. CDR3 DNA sequence: TGTGCCAGCAGCCATCCCGCCGGGACTGAAGGAAACACCATATATTTT. This sequence encodes CASSHPAGTEGNTIYF.

CDR3 amino acids: CASSLVMGSLNTGELFF. The CDR3 DNA reads TGTGCCAGCAGCTTGGTGATGGGGTCTCTGAACACCGGGGAGCTGTTTTTT. The rearrangement joins TRBV5-4 to TRBJ2-2; D gene ambiguous. Per germline, CDR1 SGHNT and CDR2 YYREEE (reference sequence). The V gene lost 0 bases and the J gene lost 1 base, with 13 bases spanning the gap. This CDR3 has 17 amino acids.

This chain links TRBV5-1 with TRBJ1-1, with a tentative D call TRBD1 (5 bases). V was clipped by 0 bases and J by 3 bases, with 12 bases between them. Germline V gives CDR1 SGHRS, CDR2 YFSETQ. The CDR3 spans 15 residues. The CDR3 DNA reads as TGCGCCAGCAGCTTGGGTTCCGGGGGTTACACTGAAGCTTTCTTT. Residues: CASSLGSGGYTEAFF.

V gene TRBV4-3 combines with J gene TRBJ1-2; tentative D call: TRBD1 (6 bases). This CDR3 spans 16 amino acids. Germline V gene sequence: CDR1 LGHNA, CDR2 YSLEER. Trimming pared 0 bases from V and 7 bases from J, leaving 18 bases between. The CDR3: CASSQDINRARGGYTF. As DNA, the CDR3 is TGCGCCAGCAGCCAAGATATTAACAGGGCCCGAGGTGGCTACACCTTC.

This clonotype was counted many times. The chain joins TRBV15 to TRBJ2-3; no definite D call. CDR1 and CDR2 (germline): LNHNV, YYDKDF (reference sequence). V shed 0 bases and J shed 5 bases, with 6 bases lying between them. This CDR3 comprises 13 residues. The CDR3 sequence is CATSRDRVDTQYF. The CDR3 bases are TGTGCCACCAGCAGAGATAGGGTAGATACGCAGTATTTT.

This clonotype has a handful of counts. The genes are TRBV14 and TRBJ1-2; 10 nucleotides agree with TRBD1. The V segment lost 8 bases and the J segment 0 bases; nucleotides outside the gene matches: 0. This CDR3 has 13 amino acids. Germline V lookup: CDR1 SGHDN, CDR2 FVKESK. CDR3 loop: CASGQGANYGYTF. CDR3 nucleotide sequence: TGTGCCAGCGGACAGGGGGCTAACTATGGCTACACCTTC.

This clonotype was picked up a small number of times. This rearrangement joins TRBV29-1 to TRBJ2-3, with D possibly being TRBD1 (5 bases). Germline V gene lookup returns CDR1 SQVTM and CDR2 ANQGSEA. There are 12 residues in the CDR3. Trimming pared 2 bases from V and 6 bases from J, leaving 9 bases between. DNA for the CDR3: TGCAGCGTTGAACAGGGCCGGGATACGCAGTATTTT. Its protein product is CSVEQGRDTQYF.

The CDR3, as DNA: TGTGCCAGCAGCAAAGCGCGTGTAACCAATGAAAAACTGTTTTTT. This sequence encodes CASSKARVTNEKLFF. The chain uses TRBV3-1 and TRBJ1-4, with D uncertain. Germline lookup yields CDR1 LGHDT and CDR2 YNNKEL (reference sequence). The CDR3 is 15 amino acids. Deletions cut 5 bases from V and 5 bases from J, with 15 bases between. The variable domain in full, completed from reference TRBV3-1 and TRBJ1-4, reads DTAVSQTPKYLVTQMGNDKSIKCEQNLGHDTMYWYKQDSKKFLKIMFSYNNKELIINETVPNRFSPKSPDKAHLNLHINSLELGDSAVYFCASSKARVTNEKLFFGSGTQLSVL.

Only a few counts were recorded for this clonotype. The chain employs TRBV29-1 and TRBJ2-5; 11 bases are a match to TRBD2. V lost 6 bases to trimming and J lost 3 bases; unmatched junction nucleotides: 9. The CDR3 runs to 15 residues. Germline assignment: CDR1 SQVTM and CDR2 ANQGSEA. CDR3 in amino acids: CSVRLLAGGKETQYF. The DNA for the CDR3 is TGCAGCGTGCGACTTCTAGCGGGGGGTAAAGAGACCCAGTACTTC. Supplemented by reference TRBV29-1 and TRBJ2-5, the full variable domain reads SAVISQKPSRDICQRGTSLTIQCQVDSQVTMMFWYRQQPGQSLTLIATANQGSEATYESGFVIDKFPISRPNLTFSTLTVSNMSPEDSSIYLCSVRLLAGGKETQYFGPGTRLLVL.

This clonotype was seen ten or more times. The J gene is TRBJ2-5, the V gene TRBV7-9; D is unresolved. Trimming removed 1 base from V and 5 bases from J, with 5 bases in between. The CDR3 sequence is 12 residues long. Germline V gene data show CDR1 as SEHNR and CDR2 as FQNEAQ (reference sequence). The CDR3 is CASSLVRETQYF. The CDR3 DNA follows: TGTGCCAGCAGCTTAGTACGGGAGACCCAGTACTTC.

The chain recombines TRBV7-2 with TRBJ2-6; no clear D. V dropped 1 base and J dropped 2 bases, with 6 bases sitting between them. CDR1 SGHTA and CDR2 FQGNSA come from the germline V gene. The CDR3 totals 15 residues. In nucleotides, the CDR3 is TGTGCCAGCAGCTTAGGAGATACTGGGGCCAACGTCCTGACTTTC. Amino acids: CASSLGDTGANVLTF.

The gene calls are TRBV27 and TRBJ2-7; D might be TRBD1 or TRBD2, each matching 6 bases. This CDR3 region has 13 residues. The germline CDR1 and CDR2 sequences are MNHEY and SMNVEV (reference sequence). V lost 7 bases, J lost 5 bases, and 15 bases lay in between. The CDR3 loop is CASNLQGGNEQYF. Here the CDR3 DNA reads TGTGCCAGCAACCTACAGGGAGGCAACGAGCAGTACTTC.